A single sample is the source of the 3 T cell receptor beta chains below, sequenced in a study of OX40 agonist ivuxolimab in advanced cancers. Sequencing used immunoSEQ multiplex PCR; TCRdb keeps in-frame clones, though not all of them. The sample lists tens of thousands of clones, about 88% occurring once. The sample consisted of CD4+ or CD8+ T cells sorted from blood, taken in a trial of the OX40 agonist ivuxolimab. The receptors shown here come from an adult with an advanced solid tumor such as melanoma, head and neck, liver or kidney cancer.

The gene calls are TRBV27 and TRBJ2-1, with TRBD2 matching over 7 bases. V lost 1 base to trimming and J lost 6 bases; unmatched junction nucleotides: 9. The CDR3 spans 16 residues. Germline V gene data show CDR1 as MNHEY and CDR2 as SMNVEV (reference sequence). In DNA form, the CDR3 reads TGTGCCAGCAGTTTATTGGGTAGCGGGCGGGTCAATGAGCAGTTCTTC. Its protein product is CASSLLGSGRVNEQFF.

The V call is TRBV7-3, the J call TRBJ1-2; D is undetermined. Per germline, CDR1 SGHTA and CDR2 FQGTGA. V was pared by 0 bases and J by 7 bases, with 9 bases between. The CDR3 extends over 13 amino acids. CDR3 loop: CASSLTPKGGYTF. The DNA of the CDR3 is TGTGCCAGCAGCTTAACGCCTAAGGGTGGCTACACCTTC.

This sequence joins TRBV19 and TRBJ1-2; 10 positions agree with TRBD1. The CDR3 contains 15 residues. Germline trimming cut 9 bases from V and 0 bases from J; bases unmatched to any gene: 7. Germline CDR1 is LNHDA and CDR2 is SQIVND (reference sequence). The DNA of the CDR3 is TGTGCCAGCCAAGACAGGGGGCGGACTAACTATGGCTACACCTTC. The encoded protein is CASQDRGRTNYGYTF.